Below, 24 T cell receptor beta chains from the same sample are listed, as sequenced in a study of cytomegalovirus exposure and HLA in healthy donors. Measured with immunoSEQ multiplex PCR; TCRdb has only the in-frame clones, and not every one. Among around 300,000 clones listed, about 86% were seen once. Material for sequencing was PBMCs. Receptor source: a young woman in good health and CMV-seronegative.

CDR3 sequence reads: CSAGTGDRRETQYF. CDR3 DNA sequence: TGCAGCGCCGGGACAGGGGATCGCCGAGAGACCCAGTACTTC. The chain combines TRBV29-1 with TRBJ2-5; 10 bases are a match to TRBD1. The junction had 9 bases not matched to a gene; V was cut back by 7 bases and J by 4 bases. Germline V CDR1 and CDR2: SQVTM, ANQGSEA. This CDR3 has 14 residues.

This chain connects TRBV5-1 to TRBJ2-3; D may be TRBD2 (6 bases). Trimming took off 3 bases at V and 0 bases at J, with 14 bases between the two ends. The germline CDR1 and CDR2 sequences are SGHRS and YFSETQ. The CDR3 is 16 amino acids. The CDR3 nucleotides read TGCGCCAGCAGCTCGTCGGTGGGGACTAGCACAGATACGCAGTATTTT. It encodes CASSSSVGTSTDTQYF.

The chain couples TRBV15 to TRBJ1-4; D not resolved. Germline assignment: CDR1 LNHNV and CDR2 YYDKDF (reference sequence). The CDR3 has 15 residues. V was pared by 0 bases and J by 7 bases, with 12 bases between. The CDR3 region is CATSRDSGVGEKLFF. The CDR3 nucleotides are TGTGCCACCAGCAGAGATTCCGGGGTTGGTGAAAAACTGTTTTTT.

This clone was recorded only once. CDR3 sequence reads: CSATDTEAFF. In DNA form, the CDR3 reads TGCAGTGCTACCGACACTGAAGCTTTCTTT. The rearrangement joins TRBV20-1 to TRBJ1-1; D gene unclear. Germline V lookup: CDR1 DFQATT, CDR2 SNEGSKA (reference sequence). The CDR3 totals 10 residues. Trimming shortened V by 4 bases and J by 3 bases, and 3 bases separated the two germline ends.

This rearrangement joins TRBV30 to TRBJ1-5, with D possibly TRBD1 on 5 matching bases. Germline assignment: CDR1 GTSNPN and CDR2 SVGIG (reference sequence). V dropped 0 bases and J dropped 4 bases, with 10 bases sitting between them. This CDR3 spans 14 amino acids. The CDR3 DNA follows: TGTGCCTGGAGTGTCGGAGGGGCAAATCAGCCCCAGCATTTT. Its protein product is CAWSVGGANQPQHF.

The gene calls are TRBV9 and TRBJ2-7; D uncertain. The germline V and J ends were trimmed by 0 bases and 6 bases, with 10 bases remaining between them. This CDR3 spans 13 amino acids. Germline CDR1 SGDLS, CDR2 YYNGEE. The CDR3 loop is CASSVEEILEQYF. The CDR3 nucleotides read TGTGCCAGCAGCGTAGAGGAGATTCTCGAGCAGTACTTC.

The V and J genes are TRBV2 and TRBJ1-5, with unresolved D. The ends were cut back, 5 bases at V and 6 bases at J, with 11 bases in the middle. The CDR3 length is 13 residues. Germline assignment: CDR1 SNHLY and CDR2 FYNNEI. For the CDR3, the DNA is TGTGCCAGCAGTACGGAAGGAGGTCAGCCCCAGCATTTT. Amino acid sequence: CASSTEGGQPQHF.

The V and J genes are TRBV28 and TRBJ1-2; the D is unclear. Trimming took 6 bases from V and 4 from J, leaving 9 bases between them. Germline assignment: CDR1 MDHEN and CDR2 SYDVKM. The CDR3 loop spans 12 amino acids. The CDR3 DNA follows: TGTGCCAGCAGCCTAAGACTCTATGGCTACACCTTC. Amino acids: CASSLRLYGYTF.

This clone turned up a few times. V usage is TRBV6-5 and J usage is TRBJ1-2, with 9 positions matching TRBD1. The CDR3 spans 14 residues. Germline assignment: CDR1 MNHEY and CDR2 SVGAGI. J lost 4 bases, V lost 6 bases, and 6 bases had no gene match. CDR3 DNA: TGTGCCAGCAGCGAGACAGGGGGGTTCTATGGCTACACCTTC. Its protein is CASSETGGFYGYTF.

The chain is built from TRBV5-1 and TRBJ2-7; 7 nucleotides agree with TRBD1. Germline CDR1 and CDR2: SGHRS and YFSETQ. The CDR3 sequence is 13 residues long. V was pared by 4 bases and J by 5 bases, with 6 bases of the junction left unmatched. The CDR3 here is CASSAQTGNEQYF. In DNA form, the CDR3 reads TGCGCCAGCAGCGCCCAGACAGGGAACGAGCAGTACTTC.

The chain joins TRBV6-5 to TRBJ1-1, with TRBD1 as a possible D gene (5 bases). The V gene's germline CDR1 is MNHEY and CDR2 SVGAGI. This CDR3 is 15 amino acids long. Trimming removed 6 bases from V and 2 bases from J, with 16 bases in between. For the CDR3, the DNA is TGTGCCAGCAGACTCCACGTCGACAGAAACACTGAAGCTTTCTTT. It is translated as CASRLHVDRNTEAFF.

The chain joins TRBV7-2 to TRBJ2-7, with D unclear. The CDR3 loop spans 14 amino acids. Trimming stripped 0 bases from V and 6 bases from J, with 12 bases between. Germline CDR1 is SGHTA and CDR2 is FQGNSA. The CDR3 region is CASSLATQPGEQYF. The CDR3 bases are TGTGCCAGCAGCTTAGCGACCCAGCCGGGCGAGCAGTACTTC.

This chain links TRBV28 with TRBJ1-4; D not resolved. The CDR3 is made up of 13 amino acids. V was shortened by 2 bases and J by 8 bases, with 9 bases between the two germline ends. The germline gives CDR1 MDHEN, CDR2 SYDVKM. Here the CDR3 DNA reads TGTGCCAGCAGTTTAGGACTACAGGAAAAACTGTTTTTT. Translation gives CASSLGLQEKLFF. Full variable domain (rest looked up from reference TRBV28 and TRBJ1-4): DVKVTQSSRYLVKRTGEKVFLECVQDMDHENMFWYRQDPGLGLRLIYFSYDVKMKEKGDIPEGYSVSREKKERFSLILESASTNQTSMYLCASSLGLQEKLFFGSGTQLSVL.

This clone was seen a handful of times. V usage is TRBV6-6 and J usage is TRBJ2-1; 7 bases align to TRBD1. This CDR3 comprises 11 residues. V shed 6 bases, J shed 14 bases, and the junction held 7 bases outside the gene matches. Germline CDR1 is MNHNY and CDR2 is SVGAGI (reference sequence). CDR3 bases: TGTGCCAGCAGCTGGGACAGCCTCAAGTTCTTC. It encodes CASSWDSLKFF.

The rearrangement links TRBV7-9 to TRBJ2-3, with no clear D. This CDR3 comprises 14 residues. Germline V gives CDR1 SEHNR, CDR2 FQNEAQ (reference sequence). Trimming shortened V by 6 bases and J by 8 bases, and 18 bases separated the two germline ends. CDR3 in amino acids: CASRGTNSLATQYF. In DNA form, the CDR3 reads TGTGCCAGCAGAGGAACTAATAGCCTTGCTACGCAGTATTTT. The full variable domain, rest sourced from reference TRBV7-9 and TRBJ2-3, is DTGVSQNPRHKITKRGQNVTFRCDPISEHNRLYWYRQTLGQGPEFLTYFQNEAQLEKSRLLSDRFSAERPKGSFSTLEIQRTEQGDSAMYLCASRGTNSLATQYFGPGTRLTVL.

In this sample, this clone turned up a few times. V usage is TRBV11-2 and J usage is TRBJ1-2; 7 positions agree with TRBD1. The CDR3 length is 13 residues. The V and J ends lost 5 bases and 2 bases, in that order; junction bases with no gene match: 2. Germline V gene lookup returns CDR1 SGHAT and CDR2 FQNNGV. CDR3 bases: TGTGCCAGCAGCGTGGACAGGAACTATGGCTACACCTTC. It encodes CASSVDRNYGYTF. Using reference TRBV11-2 and TRBJ1-2 for the parts outside the CDR3, the full variable domain is EAGVAQSPRYKIIEKRQSVAFWCNPISGHATLYWYQQILGQGPKLLIQFQNNGVVDDSQLPKDRFSAERLKGVDSTLKIQPAKLEDSAVYLCASSVDRNYGYTFGSGTRLTVV.

This chain connects TRBV18 to TRBJ1-1; 7 bases align to TRBD1. This CDR3 is 19 amino acids long. Trimming removed 1 base from V and 3 bases from J; junction bases left unmatched: 17. Germline loops: CDR1 KGHSH, CDR2 LQKENI. This CDR3 reads CASSPRLVQGNVYHTEAFF. In DNA form, the CDR3 reads TGTGCCAGCTCACCACGGCTAGTACAGGGGAACGTATACCACACTGAAGCTTTCTTT.

The V gene is TRBV7-3, the J gene TRBJ2-2; 8 bases fit TRBD2. Germline V gives CDR1 SGHTA, CDR2 FQGTGA. CDR3 size: 17 residues. V lost 5 bases to trimming and J lost 5 bases; unmatched junction nucleotides: 13. The CDR3 nucleotides are TGTGCCAGCAGCCCCTTCAACGCAGCGGGGGTAACCGGGGAGCTGTTTTTT. This codes for CASSPFNAAGVTGELFF.

This clone was picked up one time. The gene calls are TRBV29-1 and TRBJ2-1; possibly TRBD2 for D (5 bases). Per germline, CDR1 SQVTM and CDR2 ANQGSEA. V shed 3 bases and J shed 9 bases, with 12 bases lying between them. The CDR3 runs 12 residues. As DNA, the CDR3 is TGCAGCGTTGAGGTAGTACGGGGTGAGCAGTTCTTC. Translation gives CSVEVVRGEQFF.

Turning to this clone: An end of the junction does not agree with germline; a read error may underlie this. V is TRBV2 and J is TRBJ2-6; TRBD1 might be the D (5 bases). The germline V gene encodes CDR1 SNHLY and CDR2 FYNNEI. This CDR3 region has 19 residues. The DNA for the CDR3 is TGTGCCAGCAGTGAATGGGCGGCCTACCGCTCCTCTGGGGCTAACGTCCTGACTTTC. Amino acid sequence: CASSEWAAYRSSGANVLTF.

This chain connects TRBV5-1 to TRBJ2-1; 13 bases align to TRBD2. Losses at the gene ends were 4 bases for V and 10 bases for J; bases not matched to a gene: 11. Germline V CDR1 and CDR2: SGHRS, YFSETQ. The CDR3 spans 16 residues. The CDR3 protein is CASSPWTSGSRREQFF. The CDR3 region has the DNA TGCGCCAGCAGCCCGTGGACTAGCGGGAGTAGGAGAGAGCAGTTCTTC.

The V call is TRBV6-6, the J call TRBJ1-2, with D possibly TRBD1 on 6 matching bases. The CDR3 totals 14 residues. Germline CDR1 MNHNY, CDR2 SVGAGI (reference sequence). Trimming cost V 0 bases and J 6 bases, with 11 bases left between them. The CDR3 bases are TGTGCCAGCAGTTACTCCGAAGGGGGAGATGGCTACACCTTC. Protein: CASSYSEGGDGYTF.

The chain links TRBV9 to TRBJ2-7; 7 bases match TRBD1. The CDR3 has 15 amino acids. Germline CDR1 is SGDLS and CDR2 is YYNGEE. V was pared by 0 bases and J by 4 bases, with 7 bases of the junction left unmatched. CDR3 DNA: TGTGCCAGCAGCGTAGTCCCAGGGGGAGCGTACGAGCAGTACTTC. This gives the protein CASSVVPGGAYEQYF.

The chain couples TRBV19 to TRBJ1-3; 7 nucleotides line up with TRBD1. Trimming took 5 bases from V and 7 from J; bases not matched to a gene: 5. The CDR3 sequence is 13 residues long. CDR1 LNHDA and CDR2 SQIVND come from the germline V gene (reference sequence). The CDR3 region is CASSPDRVNTIYF. The CDR3 DNA sequence: TGTGCCAGTAGTCCTGACAGGGTGAACACCATATATTTT. The full variable domain, its missing parts supplied by reference TRBV19 and TRBJ1-3, is DGGITQSPKYLFRKEGQNVTLSCEQNLNHDAMYWYRQDPGQGLRLIYYSQIVNDFQKGDIAEGYSVSREKKESFPLTVTSAQKNPTAFYLCASSPDRVNTIYFGEGSWLTVV.